The 28 T cell receptor beta chains below come from one sample, sequenced in a study of shared clonotypes between healthy human individuals. Here immunoSEQ multiplex PCR was the method, and the copy in TCRdb shows in-frame clones only, minus some. The sample has about 2.3 million clones, roughly 93% seen once. Sequenced sample: naive CD4+ T cells from PBMCs. Specified subset: CD45RA+ positively selected. The receptors come from a man aged 18 to 35 in good health. Some clones in this sample may be carry-over from other donors' samples.

The CDR3 DNA is TGTGCCAGCAGTGAATGGCAGGGCGGAACTCAGCCCCAGCATTTT. It is translated as CASSEWQGGTQPQHF. The chain has TRBV25-1 and TRBJ1-5; tentative D call: TRBD1 (5 bases). The V gene's germline CDR1 is MGHDK and CDR2 SYGVNS. This CDR3 is built from 15 residues. V was shortened by 1 base and J by 6 bases, with 13 bases between the two germline ends.

For this clone: The same CDR3 is also encoded by other DNA sequences in this sample. This sequence joins TRBV18 and TRBJ2-7, with D tentatively TRBD1 (5 bases). Germline V CDR1 and CDR2: KGHSH, LQKENI. The CDR3 runs 13 residues. V was trimmed by 3 bases and J by 3 bases, leaving 9 bases between them. The CDR3 protein is CASSPRQGYEQYF. CDR3 nucleotide sequence: TGTGCCAGCTCACCGCGTCAGGGCTACGAGCAGTACTTC.

This rearrangement joins TRBV7-9 to TRBJ1-1; tentative D call: TRBD1 (5 bases). The V gene lost 5 bases and the J gene lost 3 bases, with 16 bases spanning the gap. Germline V CDR1 and CDR2: SEHNR, FQNEAQ (reference sequence). This CDR3 is built from 15 residues. This CDR3 is CASSRWGRSDTEAFF. Written as DNA, the CDR3 is TGTGCCAGCAGCCGCTGGGGCCGATCAGACACTGAAGCTTTCTTT.

The rearrangement uses TRBV4-1 and TRBJ1-4; 7 nucleotides agree with TRBD1. The J segment lost 4 bases and the V segment lost 3 bases, leaving 5 bases of the junction unmatched. This CDR3 spans 15 amino acids. The germline V gene has CDR1 MGHRA and CDR2 YSYEKL. Here the CDR3 reads CASSQGTGDNEKLFF. In DNA, the CDR3 is TGCGCCAGCAGCCAGGGAACAGGGGATAATGAAAAACTGTTTTTT.

As for this clone: The same CDR3 can be traced to other DNA sequences in this sample. This chain links TRBV28 with TRBJ2-7; no definite D call. The V gene lost 1 base and the J gene lost 6 bases, with 7 bases spanning the gap. This CDR3 contains 12 residues. The germline V gene has CDR1 MDHEN and CDR2 SYDVKM. CDR3 in DNA: TGTGCCAGCAGTTTATTGGTCGGCGAGCAGTACTTC. Translating it yields CASSLLVGEQYF. Full variable domain (rest looked up from reference TRBV28 and TRBJ2-7): DVKVTQSSRYLVKRTGEKVFLECVQDMDHENMFWYRQDPGLGLRLIYFSYDVKMKEKGDIPEGYSVSREKKERFSLILESASTNQTSMYLCASSLLVGEQYFGPGTRLTVT.

The chain recombines TRBV5-1 with TRBJ2-3; D may be TRBD2 (5 bases). The CDR3 is 14 amino acids. The germline V and J ends were trimmed by 0 bases and 3 bases, with 8 bases remaining between them. Per germline, CDR1 SGHRS and CDR2 YFSETQ. CDR3 DNA sequence: TGCGCCAGCAGCTTGGTCCTAGCTACAGATACGCAGTATTTT. Its protein is CASSLVLATDTQYF. Using reference TRBV5-1 and TRBJ2-3 for the parts outside the CDR3, the full variable domain is KAGVTQTPRYLIKTRGQQVTLSCSPISGHRSVSWYQQTPGQGLQFLFEYFSETQRNKGNFPGRFSGRQFSNSRSEMNVSTLELGDSALYLCASSLVLATDTQYFGPGTRLTVL.

V gene TRBV4-2 combines with J gene TRBJ1-2; 9 bases are a match to TRBD1. Germline lookup yields CDR1 LGHNA and CDR2 YNFKEQ. The V gene end was trimmed by 0 bases and the J gene end by 4 bases; junction bases not matched to a gene: 6. The CDR3 sequence is 16 residues long. The CDR3 loop reads CASSQDPTGGTYGYTF. CDR3 bases: TGTGCCAGCAGCCAAGATCCAACAGGGGGCACCTATGGCTACACCTTC.

The gene calls are TRBV25-1 and TRBJ1-1; D unresolved. This CDR3 comprises 13 residues. Trimming pared 7 bases from V and 0 bases from J, leaving 9 bases between. Germline CDR1 reads MGHDK; CDR2 reads SYGVNS. CDR3 nucleotide sequence: TGTGCCAGCACCCGTTCGGTGAACACTGAAGCTTTCTTT. Translation: CASTRSVNTEAFF.

The chain links TRBV7-3 to TRBJ2-5; 16 nucleotides agree with TRBD2. V lost 6 bases and J lost 5; bases outside the gene matches: 9. The CDR3 has 17 amino acids. The germline gives CDR1 SGHTA, CDR2 FQGTGA. The CDR3 is CASSQGLAGGMVETQYF. The DNA for the CDR3 is TGTGCCAGCAGTCAGGGACTAGCGGGAGGGATGGTGGAGACCCAGTACTTC.

The chain combines TRBV15 with TRBJ2-1; D might be TRBD2 (6 bases). The CDR3 extends over 14 amino acids. V lost 0 bases and J lost 12, with 15 bases in between. Germline V lookup: CDR1 LNHNV, CDR2 YYDKDF (reference sequence). CDR3 bases: TGTGCCACCAGCAGAGATATAGGCGGGGAATGGCAGTTCTTC. Encoded protein: CATSRDIGGEWQFF.

The rearrangement links TRBV11-2 to TRBJ1-3; D unclear. In germline, CDR1 is SGHAT, CDR2 FQNNGV. The V end lost 2 bases, the J end lost 2 bases, and 10 bases lay between the germline ends. There are 15 residues in the CDR3. Here the CDR3 DNA reads TGTGCCAGCAGCTTAACGGGAGGCACTGGAAACACCATATATTTT. This encodes CASSLTGGTGNTIYF.

The chain is built from TRBV4-1 and TRBJ1-2, with TRBD1 as a possible D gene (6 bases). Germline CDR1 MGHRA, CDR2 YSYEKL. The CDR3 has 14 amino acids. Trimming cost V 4 bases and J 4 bases, with 13 bases left between them. Here the CDR3 reads CASSPGGQFYGYTF. The CDR3 bases are TGCGCCAGCAGCCCCGGCGGACAGTTCTATGGCTACACCTTC.

The chain joins TRBV9 to TRBJ1-4; possibly TRBD1 for D (6 bases). The V end was cut by 4 bases, the J end by 5 bases, with 15 bases between. Germline V lookup: CDR1 SGDLS, CDR2 YYNGEE. The CDR3 is made up of 15 amino acids. The DNA of the CDR3 is TGTGCCAGCAGCCTCCAGGGGAGGGACAATGAAAAACTGTTTTTT. Translation: CASSLQGRDNEKLFF. The complete variable domain, with remaining parts taken from reference TRBV9 and TRBJ1-4, reads DSGVTQTPKHLITATGQRVTLRCSPRSGDLSVYWYQQSLDQGLQFLIQYYNGEERAKGNILERFSAQQFPDLHSELNLSSLELGDSALYFCASSLQGRDNEKLFFGSGTQLSVL.

This chain links TRBV19 with TRBJ1-5, with D maybe TRBD1 (5 bases). The V gene lost 0 bases and the J gene lost 4 bases, with 7 bases spanning the gap. This CDR3 comprises 14 residues. CDR1 and CDR2 from the germline V gene are LNHDA and SQIVND (reference sequence). This CDR3 is CASSIETVNQPQHF. CDR3 sequence (DNA): TGTGCCAGTAGTATAGAGACAGTGAATCAGCCCCAGCATTTT.

This clone was detected once. V usage is TRBV25-1 and J usage is TRBJ2-7; TRBD1 aligns across 9 bases. Germline CDR1 reads MGHDK; CDR2 reads SYGVNS. CDR3 length equals 16 residues. Trimming at V came to 5 bases and at J to 6 bases, leaving 14 bases not matched to a gene. The CDR3 here is CASSSPLGTGSVEQYF. The CDR3 DNA reads as TGTGCCAGCAGTTCCCCACTGGGGACAGGGTCCGTCGAGCAGTACTTC.

The V and J genes are TRBV28 and TRBJ1-4, with 8 bases fitting TRBD1. Germline lookup yields CDR1 MDHEN and CDR2 SYDVKM. The CDR3 length is 16 residues. V lost 6 bases and J lost 3; bases outside the gene matches: 9. The CDR3 sequence is CASSLMTGASNEKLFF. The DNA for the CDR3 is TGTGCCAGCAGCCTAATGACAGGGGCTTCTAATGAAAAACTGTTTTTT.

The gene calls are TRBV4-3 and TRBJ2-2, with a possible D match to TRBD1 (6 bases). Germline CDR1 and CDR2: LGHNA and YSLEER. The CDR3 contains 17 residues. Trimming shortened V by 1 base and J by 3 bases, and 15 bases separated the two germline ends. The CDR3 coding sequence is TGCGCCAGCAGCCAAGCCCCCAGGGGTTCATACACCGGGGAGCTGTTTTTT. The encoded protein is CASSQAPRGSYTGELFF.

This chain joins TRBV2 and TRBJ1-1, with 8 bases that match TRBD1. Germline lookup yields CDR1 SNHLY and CDR2 FYNNEI. After removal of 6 bases from V and 1 base from J, the junction contained 4 bases not matched to a gene. CDR3 length: 14 amino acids. CDR3 loop: CASRTGTGNTEAFF. CDR3 nucleotides: TGTGCCAGCAGGACCGGGACAGGGAACACTGAAGCTTTCTTT.

The V call is TRBV18, the J call TRBJ2-7; TRBD2 aligns across 13 bases. The CDR3 consists of 14 residues. Germline V gene data show CDR1 as KGHSH and CDR2 as LQKENI. Trimming at V came to 2 bases and at J to 7 bases, leaving 2 bases not matched to a gene. CDR3 loop: CASSPTSGRGEQYF. In DNA form, the CDR3 reads TGTGCCAGCTCACCAACTAGCGGGAGGGGGGAGCAGTACTTC.

V is TRBV18 and J is TRBJ2-6; 9 nucleotides agree with TRBD2. CDR1 KGHSH and CDR2 LQKENI come from the germline V gene. The CDR3 sequence is 17 residues long. The V and J ends lost 10 bases and 2 bases, in that order; junction bases with no gene match: 12. The CDR3 DNA reads as TGTGCCACGTCGACTAGCGGTGTCCGGGCTGGGGCCAACGTCCTGACTTTC. It codes for CATSTSGVRAGANVLTF.

V is TRBV9 and J is TRBJ2-5; unclear D gene. This CDR3 has 13 residues. Germline V gene sequence: CDR1 SGDLS, CDR2 YYNGEE. With 4 bases removed from V and 3 bases from J, the gap between germline ends came to 10 bases. The CDR3 loop reads CASSFRPKETQYF. In DNA, the CDR3 is TGTGCCAGCAGCTTCCGTCCCAAAGAGACCCAGTACTTC.

This clone was detected once. The chain employs TRBV19 and TRBJ2-7, with 7 nucleotides matching TRBD1. Germline values: CDR1 LNHDA, CDR2 SQIVND (reference sequence). Unmatched junction bases numbered 4, after V lost 8 bases and J lost 0 bases. This CDR3 has 13 residues. The CDR3 loop reads CASSDRNSYEQYF. The DNA for the CDR3 is TGTGCCAGTTCGGACAGGAACTCCTACGAGCAGTACTTC.

The chain has TRBV18 and TRBJ2-7; the D call may be TRBD1 or TRBD2 (5 bases each). Germline V gives CDR1 KGHSH, CDR2 LQKENI. The CDR3 sequence is 15 residues long. The V and J ends lost 2 bases and 0 bases respectively, with 11 bases between them. CDR3 region: CASSPGPGTSYEQYF. Written as DNA, the CDR3 is TGTGCCAGCTCACCAGGTCCCGGGACCTCCTACGAGCAGTACTTC.

The chain carries TRBV18 and TRBJ1-1; D gene unclear. CDR3 size: 12 residues. V was pared by 5 bases and J by 5 bases, with 9 bases between. Germline loops: CDR1 KGHSH, CDR2 LQKENI. CDR3 DNA sequence: TGTGCCAGCTCAAGAGAAAGGACTGAAGCTTTCTTT. It translates to CASSRERTEAFF.

The chain carries TRBV6-4 and TRBJ1-2; D ambiguous. V was shortened by 5 bases and J by 0 bases, with 13 bases between the two germline ends. CDR1 is MRHNA, CDR2 SNTAGT, per germline. The CDR3 is 15 amino acids. CDR3 protein: CASSPGKLTNYGYTF. The CDR3 DNA reads TGTGCCAGCAGTCCCGGAAAGCTTACTAACTATGGCTACACCTTC.

The chain's CDR3 is CASSRDFLEQFF. CDR3 coding DNA: TGTGCCAGTAGCAGGGACTTCTTGGAGCAGTTCTTC. The V call is TRBV19, the J call TRBJ2-1; maybe TRBD2 (6 bases). The CDR3 covers 12 residues. Trimming removed 6 bases from V and 10 bases from J, with 13 bases in between. Germline V gene data show CDR1 as LNHDA and CDR2 as SQIVND (reference sequence).

This chain connects TRBV29-1 to TRBJ1-2; 7 bases map to TRBD1. In germline, CDR1 is SQVTM, CDR2 ANQGSEA. This CDR3 spans 13 amino acids. V lost 4 bases, J lost 4 bases, and 6 bases stayed unmatched. The CDR3 spells CSVVSPGGYGYTF. In DNA, the CDR3 is TGCAGCGTTGTTAGTCCAGGGGGCTATGGCTACACCTTC.

The gene calls are TRBV7-3 and TRBJ2-3, with 9 positions matching TRBD1. J was trimmed by 8 bases and V by 5 bases; bases with no gene match: 11. The CDR3 loop spans 15 amino acids. The germline CDR1 and CDR2 sequences are SGHTA and FQGTGA. Here the CDR3 reads CASSVTGGADTTQYF. Written as DNA, the CDR3 is TGTGCCAGCAGCGTTACAGGGGGCGCGGATACTACGCAGTATTTT.